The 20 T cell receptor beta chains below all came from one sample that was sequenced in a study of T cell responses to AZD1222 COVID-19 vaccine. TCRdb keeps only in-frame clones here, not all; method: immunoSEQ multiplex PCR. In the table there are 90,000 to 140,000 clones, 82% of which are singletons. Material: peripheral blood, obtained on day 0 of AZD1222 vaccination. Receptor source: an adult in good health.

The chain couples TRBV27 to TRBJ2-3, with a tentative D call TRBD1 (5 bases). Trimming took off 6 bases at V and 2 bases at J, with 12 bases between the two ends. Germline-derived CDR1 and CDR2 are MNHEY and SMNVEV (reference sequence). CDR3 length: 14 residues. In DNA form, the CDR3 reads TGTGCCAGCAGATCTCAGGGTTTCACAGATACGCAGTATTTT. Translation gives CASRSQGFTDTQYF.

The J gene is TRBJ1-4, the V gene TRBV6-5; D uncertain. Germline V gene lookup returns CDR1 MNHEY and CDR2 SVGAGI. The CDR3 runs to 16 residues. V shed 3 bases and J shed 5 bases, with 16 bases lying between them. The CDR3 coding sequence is TGTGCCAGCAGTTATTCTGGACGACGCCCCAATGAAAAACTGTTTTTT. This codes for CASSYSGRRPNEKLFF.

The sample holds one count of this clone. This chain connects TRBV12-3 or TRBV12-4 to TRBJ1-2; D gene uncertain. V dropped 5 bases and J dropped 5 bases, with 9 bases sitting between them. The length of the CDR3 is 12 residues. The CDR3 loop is CASSLLGYGYTF. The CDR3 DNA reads TGTGCCAGCAGTCTCTTGGGGTATGGCTACACCTTC.

The CDR3 DNA reads TGTGCCAGCTCACCGTTAGGGTCAACTAATGAAAAACTGTTTTTT. Translation gives CASSPLGSTNEKLFF. The V call is TRBV18, the J call TRBJ1-4; D is undetermined. Germline CDR1 is KGHSH and CDR2 is LQKENI. The CDR3 has 15 amino acids. Trimming removed 3 bases at V and 0 bases at J, with 8 bases between. Complete variable domain (other parts from reference TRBV18 and TRBJ1-4): NAGVMQNPRHLVRRRGQEARLRCSPMKGHSHVYWYRQLPEEGLKFMVYLQKENIIDESGMPKERFSAEFPKEGPSILRIQQVVRGDSAAYFCASSPLGSTNEKLFFGSGTQLSVL.

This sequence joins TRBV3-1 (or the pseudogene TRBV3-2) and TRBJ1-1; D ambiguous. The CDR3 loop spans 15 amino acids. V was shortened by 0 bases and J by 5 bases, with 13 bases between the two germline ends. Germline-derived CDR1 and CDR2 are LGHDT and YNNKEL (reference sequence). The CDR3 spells CASSQDRGRRTEAFF. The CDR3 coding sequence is TGTGCCAGCAGCCAAGATCGCGGACGGAGGACTGAAGCTTTCTTT.

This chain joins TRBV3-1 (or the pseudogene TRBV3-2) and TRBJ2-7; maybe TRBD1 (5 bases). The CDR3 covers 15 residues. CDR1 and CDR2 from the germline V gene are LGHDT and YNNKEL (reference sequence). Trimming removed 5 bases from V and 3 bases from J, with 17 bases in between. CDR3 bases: TGTGCCAGCAGCGTTGGACATACCTTAAGCTACGAGCAGTACTTC. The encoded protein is CASSVGHTLSYEQYF.

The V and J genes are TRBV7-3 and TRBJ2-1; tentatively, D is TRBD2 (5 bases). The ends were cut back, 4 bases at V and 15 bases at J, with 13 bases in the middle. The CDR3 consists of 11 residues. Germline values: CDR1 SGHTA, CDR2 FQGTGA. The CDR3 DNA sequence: TGTGCCAGCAGCTCCCGGGATTTGTTGTTCTTC. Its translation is CASSSRDLLFF. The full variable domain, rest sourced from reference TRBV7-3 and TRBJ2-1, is GAGVSQTPSNKVTEKGKYVELRCDPISGHTALYWYRQSLGQGPEFLIYFQGTGAADDSGLPNDRFFAVRPEGSVSTLKIQRTERGDSAVYLCASSSRDLLFFGPGTRLTVL.

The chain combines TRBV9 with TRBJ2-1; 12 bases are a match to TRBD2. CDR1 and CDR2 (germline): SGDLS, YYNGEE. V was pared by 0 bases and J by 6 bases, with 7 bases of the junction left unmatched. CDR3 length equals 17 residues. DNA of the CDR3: TGTGCCAGCAGCGTAGATCTAACGGGACTAGCGGGCAATGAGCAGTTCTTC. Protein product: CASSVDLTGLAGNEQFF.

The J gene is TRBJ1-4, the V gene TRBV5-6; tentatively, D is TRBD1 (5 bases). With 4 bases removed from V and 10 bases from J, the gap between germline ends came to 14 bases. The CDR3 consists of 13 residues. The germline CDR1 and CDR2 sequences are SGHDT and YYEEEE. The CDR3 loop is CASSTGDGGKLFF. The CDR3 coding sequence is TGTGCCAGCAGCACGGGGGACGGCGGAAAACTGTTTTTT.

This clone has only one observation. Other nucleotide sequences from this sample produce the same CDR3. The CDR3 sequence: CASGASGGPAGTGELFF. In nucleotides, the CDR3 is TGTGCCAGCGGGGCTAGCGGGGGTCCGGCGGGGACCGGGGAGCTGTTTTTT. This chain links TRBV7-3 with TRBJ2-2; TRBD2 matches 10 bases. The V gene's germline CDR1 is SGHTA and CDR2 FQGTGA. The CDR3 loop spans 17 amino acids. V lost 8 bases, J lost 5 bases, and 14 bases stayed unmatched.

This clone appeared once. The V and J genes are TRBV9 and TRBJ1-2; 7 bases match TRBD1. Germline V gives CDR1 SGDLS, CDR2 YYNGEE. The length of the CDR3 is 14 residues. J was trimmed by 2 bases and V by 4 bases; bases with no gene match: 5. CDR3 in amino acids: CASSRQGPNYGYTF. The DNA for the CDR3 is TGTGCCAGCAGCCGACAGGGACCAAACTATGGCTACACCTTC.

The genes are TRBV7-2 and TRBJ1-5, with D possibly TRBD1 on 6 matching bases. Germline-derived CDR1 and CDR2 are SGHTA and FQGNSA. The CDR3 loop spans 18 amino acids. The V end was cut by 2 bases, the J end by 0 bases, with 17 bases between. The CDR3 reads CASSLRPQGPVSNQPQHF. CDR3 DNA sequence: TGTGCCAGCAGCTTAAGACCCCAGGGGCCCGTTAGCAATCAGCCCCAGCATTTT. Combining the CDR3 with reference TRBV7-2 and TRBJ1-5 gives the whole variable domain GAGVSQSPSNKVTEKGKDVELRCDPISGHTALYWYRQSLGQGLEFLIYFQGNSAPDKSGLPSDRFSAERTGGSVSTLTIQRTQQEDSAVYLCASSLRPQGPVSNQPQHFGDGTRLSIL.

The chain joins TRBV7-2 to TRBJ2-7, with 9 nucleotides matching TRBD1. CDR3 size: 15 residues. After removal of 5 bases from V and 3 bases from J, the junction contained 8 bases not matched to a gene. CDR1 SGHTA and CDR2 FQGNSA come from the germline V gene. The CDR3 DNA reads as TGTGCCAGCAGCCCCTCCGGGACAGGGATCTACGAGCAGTACTTC. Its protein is CASSPSGTGIYEQYF.

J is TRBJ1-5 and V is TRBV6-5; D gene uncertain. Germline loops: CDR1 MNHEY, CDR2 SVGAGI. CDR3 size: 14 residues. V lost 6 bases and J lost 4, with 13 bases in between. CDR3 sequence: CASRQAGLNQPQHF. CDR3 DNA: TGTGCCAGCAGGCAAGCGGGTTTAAATCAGCCCCAGCATTTT.

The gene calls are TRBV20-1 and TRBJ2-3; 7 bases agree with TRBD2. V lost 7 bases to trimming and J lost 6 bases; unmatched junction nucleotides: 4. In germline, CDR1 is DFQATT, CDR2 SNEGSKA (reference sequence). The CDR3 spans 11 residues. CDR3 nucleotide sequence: TGCAGTGGGGGAGGGCGGGATACGCAGTATTTT. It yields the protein CSGGGRDTQYF.

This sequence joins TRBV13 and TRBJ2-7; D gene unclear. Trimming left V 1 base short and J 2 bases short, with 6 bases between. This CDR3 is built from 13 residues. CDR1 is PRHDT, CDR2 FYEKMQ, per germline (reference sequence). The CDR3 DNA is TGTGCCAGCAGCTTAGACAGAGCCTACGAGCAGTACTTC. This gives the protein CASSLDRAYEQYF.

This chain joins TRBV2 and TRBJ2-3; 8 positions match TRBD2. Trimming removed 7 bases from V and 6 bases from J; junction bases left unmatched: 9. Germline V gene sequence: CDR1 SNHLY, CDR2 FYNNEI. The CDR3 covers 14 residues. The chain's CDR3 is CASNPGLVGDTQYF. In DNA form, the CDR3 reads TGTGCCAGCAACCCGGGACTAGTTGGGGATACGCAGTATTTT.

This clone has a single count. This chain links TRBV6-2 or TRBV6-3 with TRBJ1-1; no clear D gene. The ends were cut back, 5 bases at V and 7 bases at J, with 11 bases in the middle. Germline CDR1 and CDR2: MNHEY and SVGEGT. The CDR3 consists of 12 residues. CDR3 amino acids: CASSDNLGEAFF. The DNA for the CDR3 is TGTGCCAGCAGTGACAATTTGGGTGAAGCTTTCTTT.

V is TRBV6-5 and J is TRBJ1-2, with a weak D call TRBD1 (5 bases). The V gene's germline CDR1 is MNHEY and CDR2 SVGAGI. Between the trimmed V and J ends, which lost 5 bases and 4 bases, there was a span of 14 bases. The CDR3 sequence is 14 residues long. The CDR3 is CASSPLGEGYGYTF. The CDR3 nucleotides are TGTGCCAGCAGTCCCCTGGGGGAGGGCTATGGCTACACCTTC.

The CDR3 spells CASTRGMTGCQETQYF. CDR3 nucleotide sequence: TGTGCCAGCACAAGGGGGATGACGGGGTGCCAAGAGACCCAGTACTTC. The chain couples TRBV6-4 to TRBJ2-5, with D perhaps TRBD1 (6 bases). Trimming left V 7 bases short and J 1 base short, with 19 bases between. The CDR3 is made up of 16 amino acids. Germline values: CDR1 MRHNA, CDR2 SNTAGT.